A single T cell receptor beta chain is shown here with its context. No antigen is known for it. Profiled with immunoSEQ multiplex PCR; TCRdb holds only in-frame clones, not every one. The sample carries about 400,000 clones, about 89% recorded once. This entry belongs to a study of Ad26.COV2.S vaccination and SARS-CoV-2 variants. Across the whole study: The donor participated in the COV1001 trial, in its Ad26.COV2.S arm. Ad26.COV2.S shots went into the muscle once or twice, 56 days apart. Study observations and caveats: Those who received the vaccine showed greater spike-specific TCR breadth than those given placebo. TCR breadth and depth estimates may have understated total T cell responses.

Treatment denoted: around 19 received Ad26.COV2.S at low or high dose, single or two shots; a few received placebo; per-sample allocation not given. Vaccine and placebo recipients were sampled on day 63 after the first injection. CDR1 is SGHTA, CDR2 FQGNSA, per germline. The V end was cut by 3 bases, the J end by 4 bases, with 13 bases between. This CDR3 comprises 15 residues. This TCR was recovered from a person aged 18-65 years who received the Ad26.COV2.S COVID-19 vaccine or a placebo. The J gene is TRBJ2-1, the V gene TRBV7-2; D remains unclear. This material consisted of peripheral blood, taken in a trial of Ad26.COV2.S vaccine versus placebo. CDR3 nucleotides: TGTGCCAGCAGCTTCACCATGGCAGCTTACAATGAGCAGTTCTTC. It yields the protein CASSFTMAAYNEQFF. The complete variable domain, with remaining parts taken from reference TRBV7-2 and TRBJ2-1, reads GAGVSQSPSNKVTEKGKDVELRCDPISGHTALYWYRQSLGQGLEFLIYFQGNSAPDKSGLPSDRFSAERTGGSVSTLTIQRTQQEDSAVYLCASSFTMAAYNEQFFGPGTRLTVL.